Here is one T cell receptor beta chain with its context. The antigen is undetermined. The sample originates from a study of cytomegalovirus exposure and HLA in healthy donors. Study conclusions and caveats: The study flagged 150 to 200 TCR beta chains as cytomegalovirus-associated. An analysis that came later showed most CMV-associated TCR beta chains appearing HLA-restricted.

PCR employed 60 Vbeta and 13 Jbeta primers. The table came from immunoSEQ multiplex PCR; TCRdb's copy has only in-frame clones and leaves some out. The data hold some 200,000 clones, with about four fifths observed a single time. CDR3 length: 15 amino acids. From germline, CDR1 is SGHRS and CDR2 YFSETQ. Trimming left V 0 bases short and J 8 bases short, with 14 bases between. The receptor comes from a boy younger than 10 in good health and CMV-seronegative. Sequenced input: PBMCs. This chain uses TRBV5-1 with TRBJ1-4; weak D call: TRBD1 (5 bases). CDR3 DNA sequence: TGCGCCAGCAGCTTGGGGGGGGGTTCAGCCGAAAAACTGTTTTTT. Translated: CASSLGGGSAEKLFF.